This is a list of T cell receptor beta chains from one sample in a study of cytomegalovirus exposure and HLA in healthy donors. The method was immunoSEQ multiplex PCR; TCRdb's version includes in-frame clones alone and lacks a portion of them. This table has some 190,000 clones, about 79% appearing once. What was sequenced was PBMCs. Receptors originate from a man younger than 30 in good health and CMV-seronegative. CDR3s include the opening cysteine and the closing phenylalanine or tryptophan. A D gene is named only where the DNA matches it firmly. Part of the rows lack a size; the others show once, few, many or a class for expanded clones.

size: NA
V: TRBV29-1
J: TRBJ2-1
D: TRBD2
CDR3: CSVVSGSRVNEQFF
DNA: TGCAGCGTTGTAAGCGGGAGTCGAGTCAATGAGCAGTTCTTC

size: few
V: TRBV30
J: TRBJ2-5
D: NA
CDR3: CAWSVRVSETQYF
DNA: TGTGCCTGGAGTGTACGGGTCAGTGAGACCCAGTACTTC

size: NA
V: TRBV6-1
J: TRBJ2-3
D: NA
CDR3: CASTPGRGDTQYF
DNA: TGTGCCAGCACTCCAGGGCGCGGAGATACGCAGTATTTT

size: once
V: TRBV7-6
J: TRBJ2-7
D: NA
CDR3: CASSLEGAGEQYF
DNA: TGTGCCAGCAGCTTAGAAGGGGCTGGAGAGCAGTACTTC

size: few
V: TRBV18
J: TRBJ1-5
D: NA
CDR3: CASSPGQNQPQHF
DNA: TGTGCCAGCTCACCGGGGCAGAATCAGCCCCAGCATTTT

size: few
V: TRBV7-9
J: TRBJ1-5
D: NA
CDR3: CASSLSGNQPQHF
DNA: TGTGCCAGCAGCTTATCTGGCAATCAGCCCCAGCATTTT

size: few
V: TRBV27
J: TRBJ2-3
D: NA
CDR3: CASSSTITGLAWTDTQYF
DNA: TGTGCCAGCAGTTCCACCATAACCGGGCTAGCGTGGACAGATACGCAGTATTTT

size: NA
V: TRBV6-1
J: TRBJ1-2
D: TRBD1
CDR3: CASAGQGARGYTF
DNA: TGTGCCAGCGCTGGACAGGGGGCAAGGGGCTACACCTTC

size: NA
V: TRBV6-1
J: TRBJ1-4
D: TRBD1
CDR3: CASRRQGNEKLFF
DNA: TGTGCCAGCAGGCGACAGGGGAATGAAAAACTGTTTTTT

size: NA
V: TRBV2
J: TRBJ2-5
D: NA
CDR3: CASSEESNLKRTQYF
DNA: TGTGCCAGCAGTGAAGAAAGCAACCTCAAGAGGACCCAGTACTTC

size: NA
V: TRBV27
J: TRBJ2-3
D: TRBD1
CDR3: CASSVSGQGADTQYF
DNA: TGTGCCAGCAGCGTGTCGGGACAGGGGGCAGATACGCAGTATTTT

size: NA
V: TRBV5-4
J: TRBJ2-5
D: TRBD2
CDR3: CASSQRTRSGVGVETQYF
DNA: TGTGCCAGCAGCCAACGGACACGGAGCGGGGTTGGGGTAGAGACCCAGTACTTC

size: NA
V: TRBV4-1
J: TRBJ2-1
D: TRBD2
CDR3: CASSQWGLAGGSSYNEQFF
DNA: TGCGCCAGCAGCCAGTGGGGACTAGCGGGAGGGAGCTCCTACAATGAGCAGTTCTTC

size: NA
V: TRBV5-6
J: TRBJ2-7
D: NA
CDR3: CASSLGWLGEQYF
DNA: TGTGCCAGCAGCCTGGGATGGTTGGGCGAGCAGTACTTC

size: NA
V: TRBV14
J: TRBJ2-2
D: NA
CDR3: CASSQASGANTGELFF
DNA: TGTGCCAGCAGCCAAGCCTCGGGAGCGAACACCGGGGAGCTGTTTTTT

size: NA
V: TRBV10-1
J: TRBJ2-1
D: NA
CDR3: CASSPGLLNNEQFF
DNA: TGCGCCAGCAGCCCGGGACTTCTCAACAATGAGCAGTTCTTC

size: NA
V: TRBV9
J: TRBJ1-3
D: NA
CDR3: CASSVGRLSGNTIYF
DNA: TGTGCCAGCAGCGTTGGCAGGCTCTCTGGAAACACCATATATTTT

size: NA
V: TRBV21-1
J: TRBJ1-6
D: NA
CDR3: CASSKVYIQGILPDRRSPLHF
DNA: TGTGCCAGCAGCAAAGTTTACATACAGGGCATTCTCCCCGACCGGAGGTCACCCCTCCACTTT

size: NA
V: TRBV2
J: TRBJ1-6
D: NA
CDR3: CASTEGGSRSPLHF
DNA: TGTGCCAGCACTGAGGGAGGTTCTCGTTCACCCCTCCACTTT

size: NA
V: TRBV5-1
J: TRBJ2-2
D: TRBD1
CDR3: CASSHRDSSTGELFF
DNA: TGCGCCAGCAGCCACCGGGACAGTAGCACCGGGGAGCTGTTTTTT

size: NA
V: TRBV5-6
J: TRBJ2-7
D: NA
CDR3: CASSSHSPYEQYF
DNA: TGTGCCAGCAGCTCACACAGTCCCTACGAGCAGTACTTC

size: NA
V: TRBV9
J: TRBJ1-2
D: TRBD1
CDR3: CASSDHAMTGGGYTF
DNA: TGTGCCAGCAGCGACCACGCGATGACAGGGGGTGGCTACACCTTC

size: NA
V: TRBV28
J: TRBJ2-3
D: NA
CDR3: CASSLDQGGRADTQYF
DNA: TGTGCCAGCAGTTTAGATCAGGGGGGACGGGCAGATACGCAGTATTTT

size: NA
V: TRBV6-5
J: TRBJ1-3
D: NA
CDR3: CASSRHQVSGNTIYF
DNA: TGTGCCAGCAGCCGACACCAAGTCTCTGGAAACACCATATATTTT

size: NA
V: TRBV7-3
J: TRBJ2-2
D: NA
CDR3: CASSLVWGAGELFF
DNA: TGTGCCAGCAGCTTAGTTTGGGGGGCCGGGGAGCTGTTTTTT

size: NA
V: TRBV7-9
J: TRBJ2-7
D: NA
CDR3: CASSLEVGPYEQYF
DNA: TGTGCCAGCAGCTTAGAGGTGGGGCCCTACGAGCAGTACTTC

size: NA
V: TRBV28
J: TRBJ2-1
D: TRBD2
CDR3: CASTEAGGPQWAYNEQFF
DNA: TGTGCCAGCACAGAAGCGGGGGGGCCTCAATGGGCCTACAATGAGCAGTTCTTC

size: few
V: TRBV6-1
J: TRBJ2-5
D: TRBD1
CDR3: CASSATTDRVWETQYF
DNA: TGTGCCAGCAGTGCTACGACCGACAGGGTATGGGAGACCCAGTACTTC

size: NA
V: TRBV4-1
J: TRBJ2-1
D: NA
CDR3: CASSQDSGGRSYNEQFF
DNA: TGCGCCAGCAGCCAAGATTCCGGGGGGCGCTCCTACAATGAGCAGTTCTTC

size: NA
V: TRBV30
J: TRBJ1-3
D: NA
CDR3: CAWASEESGNTIYF
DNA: TGTGCCTGGGCAAGTGAGGAGTCTGGAAACACCATATATTTT

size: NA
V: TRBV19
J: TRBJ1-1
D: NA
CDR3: CASSGGQSTEAFF
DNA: TGTGCCAGTAGTGGAGGACAGAGCACTGAAGCTTTCTTT

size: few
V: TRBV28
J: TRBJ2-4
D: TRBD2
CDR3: CASSPTGPGRGAKNIQYF
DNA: TGTGCCAGCAGCCCAACCGGACCAGGGAGGGGAGCCAAAAACATTCAGTACTTC

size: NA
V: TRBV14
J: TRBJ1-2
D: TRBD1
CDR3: CASSQRPGGDANYGYTF
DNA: TGTGCCAGCAGCCAGCGCCCAGGGGGCGACGCTAACTATGGCTACACCTTC